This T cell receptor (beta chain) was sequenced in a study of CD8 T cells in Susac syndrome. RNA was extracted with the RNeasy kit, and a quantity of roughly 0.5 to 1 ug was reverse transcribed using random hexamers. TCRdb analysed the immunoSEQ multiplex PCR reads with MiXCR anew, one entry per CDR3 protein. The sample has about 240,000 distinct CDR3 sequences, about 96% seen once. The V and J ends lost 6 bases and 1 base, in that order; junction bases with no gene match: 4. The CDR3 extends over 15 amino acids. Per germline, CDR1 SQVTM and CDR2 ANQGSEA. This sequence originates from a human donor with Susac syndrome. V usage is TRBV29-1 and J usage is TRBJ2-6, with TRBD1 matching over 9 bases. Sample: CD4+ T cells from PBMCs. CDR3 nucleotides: TGCAGCGTGTCCGGGACAGGGTCTGGGGCCAACGTCCTGACTTTC. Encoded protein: CSVSGTGSGANVLTF. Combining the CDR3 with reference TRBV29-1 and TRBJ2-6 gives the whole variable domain SAVISQKPSRDICQRGTSLTIQCQVDSQVTMMFWYRQQPGQSLTLIATANQGSEATYESGFVIDKFPISRPNLTFSTLTVSNMSPEDSSIYLCSVSGTGSGANVLTFGAGSRLTVL.